Listed here are 28 T cell receptor beta chains from one sample, sequenced in a study of graft-versus-host responses after intestinal transplantation. The data were produced by immunoSEQ multiplex PCR, yet TCRdb's version contains in-frame clones alone and is incomplete. Of around 96,000 clones detected, about 93% appear once; the ten largest clones hold roughly 16%. The sequencing here drew on PBMCs, taken approximately 420 days after intestinal transplant. These receptors all stem from a human patient who received an intestinal transplant, so some T cells may come from the graft donor.

This chain connects TRBV9 to TRBJ2-1; 8 bases are a match to TRBD2. The CDR3 extends over 11 amino acids. V shed 4 bases, J shed 9 bases, and the junction held 0 bases outside the gene matches. Germline CDR1 SGDLS, CDR2 YYNGEE. DNA for the CDR3: TGTGCCAGCAGCAGCGGGGGTGAGCAGTTCTTC. Protein sequence: CASSSGGEQFF.

The chain employs TRBV7-3 and TRBJ2-7, with D perhaps assigned TRBD1 or TRBD2 (5 bases each). The CDR3 length is 13 residues. The germline CDR1 and CDR2 sequences are SGHTA and FQGTGA. The V gene lost 2 bases and the J gene lost 4 bases, with 9 bases spanning the gap. CDR3 DNA sequence: TGTGCCAGCAGCTTAGGGGACGGGTACGAGCAGTACTTC. Protein: CASSLGDGYEQYF. Full variable domain (outside the CDR3, taken from reference TRBV7-3 and TRBJ2-7): GAGVSQTPSNKVTEKGKYVELRCDPISGHTALYWYRQSLGQGPEFLIYFQGTGAADDSGLPNDRFFAVRPEGSVSTLKIQRTERGDSAVYLCASSLGDGYEQYFGPGTRLTVT.

The chain recombines TRBV6-6 with TRBJ1-2, with D unclear. V was cut by 5 bases and J by 3 bases, with 19 bases left in between. This CDR3 spans 16 amino acids. The V gene's germline CDR1 is MNHNY and CDR2 SVGAGI (reference sequence). Here the CDR3 reads CASSTDLFAGDYGYTF. CDR3 coding DNA: TGTGCCAGCAGTACCGACCTTTTTGCGGGAGACTATGGCTACACCTTC.

The chain links TRBV4-1 to TRBJ1-6; a possible D gene is TRBD1 (5 bases). V lost 1 base to trimming and J lost 8 bases, with 18 bases between them. The V gene's germline CDR1 is MGHRA and CDR2 YSYEKL. The CDR3 runs 17 residues. CDR3 nucleotide sequence: TGCGCCAGCAGCCAAGCCCCAGGGATGGGTCAGGATTCACCCCTCCACTTT. Amino acid sequence: CASSQAPGMGQDSPLHF.

The chain has TRBV9 and TRBJ2-2; D uncertain. Trimming shortened V by 4 bases and J by 4 bases, and 14 bases separated the two germline ends. Germline V CDR1 and CDR2: SGDLS, YYNGEE. This CDR3 has 15 amino acids. The CDR3 nucleotides read TGTGCCAGCAGCCCGCGCGTGGGTAGCACCGGGGAGCTGTTTTTT. Protein product: CASSPRVGSTGELFF. Based on the CDR3 plus reference TRBV9 and TRBJ2-2, the full variable domain is DSGVTQTPKHLITATGQRVTLRCSPRSGDLSVYWYQQSLDQGLQFLIQYYNGEERAKGNILERFSAQQFPDLHSELNLSSLELGDSALYFCASSPRVGSTGELFFGEGSRLTVL.

The chain joins TRBV7-6 to TRBJ2-1; a possible D gene is TRBD2 (5 bases). Germline V CDR1 and CDR2: SGHVS, FNYEAQ. The CDR3 spans 13 residues. V lost 5 bases to trimming and J lost 7 bases, with 12 bases between them. Here the CDR3 reads CASSHNEGNEQFF. The CDR3 bases are TGTGCCAGCAGCCATAATGAGGGAAATGAGCAGTTCTTC. Supplemented by reference TRBV7-6 and TRBJ2-1, the full variable domain reads GAGVSQSPRYKVTKRGQDVALRCDPISGHVSLYWYRQALGQGPEFLTYFNYEAQQDKSGLPNDRFSAERPEGSISTLTIQRTEQRDSAMYRCASSHNEGNEQFFGPGTRLTVL.

This clone was detected a few times. This rearrangement joins TRBV27 to TRBJ1-6; D may be TRBD1 (6 bases). Trimming took 6 bases from V and 9 from J, leaving 18 bases between them. Germline lookup yields CDR1 MNHEY and CDR2 SMNVEV (reference sequence). This CDR3 comprises 15 residues. This CDR3 is CASRRGALEVSPLHF. CDR3 nucleotide sequence: TGTGCCAGCAGACGGGGGGCGTTAGAGGTTTCACCCCTCCACTTT.

The V gene is TRBV10-3, the J gene TRBJ2-5; D could derive from TRBD1 or TRBD2 (5 bases each). CDR3 size: 13 residues. CDR1 is ENHRY and CDR2 is SYGVKD in the germline V gene. V lost 7 bases and J 0 bases, leaving 9 bases between the germline ends. CDR3 DNA sequence: TGTGCCATCAAACTGGGGGACCAAGAGACCCAGTACTTC. It is translated as CAIKLGDQETQYF.

This clone was detected only once. The rearrangement uses TRBV27 and TRBJ2-7; 9 bases align to TRBD1. The CDR3 is made up of 17 amino acids. Germline-derived CDR1 and CDR2 are MNHEY and SMNVEV (reference sequence). V shed 1 base, J shed 4 bases, and the junction held 11 bases outside the gene matches. CDR3 in amino acids: CASSLWAPGTGSYEQYF. The CDR3 nucleotides read TGTGCCAGCAGTTTATGGGCCCCCGGGACAGGGTCTTACGAGCAGTACTTC.

As for this clone: At the DNA level, this CDR3 is encoded by other sequences in the same sample as well. The V gene is TRBV20-1, the J gene TRBJ1-2, with no clear D. Germline V gene data show CDR1 as DFQATT and CDR2 as SNEGSKA (reference sequence). V lost 1 base, J lost 5 bases, and 5 bases lay in between. The CDR3 runs to 11 residues. The CDR3, as DNA: TGCAGTGCTAGAGCCGGATATGGCTACACCTTC. Its protein product is CSARAGYGYTF.

The CDR3 region is CASGPSGARQETQYF. CDR3 DNA sequence: TGTGCTAGTGGTCCAAGCGGAGCACGCCAAGAGACCCAGTACTTC. J is TRBJ2-5 and V is TRBV12-5, with a weak D call TRBD2 (5 bases). Trimming left V 5 bases short and J 1 base short, with 14 bases between. Per germline, CDR1 LGHNT and CDR2 FRNRAP. The CDR3 has 15 residues.

V and J are TRBV5-1 and TRBJ1-5, with D unresolved. The CDR3 is made up of 13 amino acids. The V end lost 0 bases, the J end lost 8 bases, and 9 bases lay between the germline ends. CDR1 is SGHRS and CDR2 is YFSETQ in the germline V gene. CDR3 DNA sequence: TGCGCCAGCAGCTTGGAGGGTTCCGAGCCCCAGCATTTT. As protein: CASSLEGSEPQHF.

This chain joins TRBV27 and TRBJ1-5; possibly TRBD1 for D (5 bases). CDR3 length equals 13 residues. CDR1 and CDR2 from the germline V gene are MNHEY and SMNVEV (reference sequence). V was shortened by 3 bases and J by 4 bases, with 7 bases between the two germline ends. The DNA of the CDR3 is TGTGCCAGCAGTTTGGGGACGAATCAGCCCCAGCATTTT. Its protein is CASSLGTNQPQHF.

This chain uses TRBV6-1 with TRBJ2-4; D unclear. V was trimmed by 9 bases and J by 1 base, leaving 10 bases between them. The CDR3 has 13 amino acids. From germline, CDR1 is MNHNS and CDR2 SASEGT. CDR3 DNA sequence: TGTGCCAGAGAGACAATCGCCAAAAACATTCAGTACTTC. Its protein is CARETIAKNIQYF.

The chain has TRBV19 and TRBJ1-4; D is unclear. CDR1 and CDR2 (germline): LNHDA, SQIVND (reference sequence). V shed 4 bases and J shed 5 bases, with 8 bases lying between them. This CDR3 is 13 amino acids long. In DNA, the CDR3 is TGTGCCAGTAGTAACACGGTCAATGAAAAACTGTTTTTT. Its translation: CASSNTVNEKLFF.

Concerning this clone: The same CDR3 arises from other DNA sequences in this sample as well. V and J are TRBV6-5 and TRBJ1-3, with D perhaps TRBD1 (5 bases). This CDR3 region has 14 residues. With 6 bases removed from V and 2 bases from J, the gap between germline ends came to 11 bases. CDR1 is MNHEY and CDR2 is SVGAGI in the germline V gene. This chain's CDR3 is CASSRQLPGNTIYF. CDR3 DNA sequence: TGTGCCAGCAGCAGACAGTTACCTGGAAACACCATATATTTT.

The chain employs TRBV10-3 and TRBJ1-5; 7 bases map to TRBD1. Germline values: CDR1 ENHRY, CDR2 SYGVKD. The CDR3 has 14 amino acids. CDR3 loop: CAIGVSGGNQPQHF. CDR3 bases: TGTGCGATCGGAGTCTCAGGGGGAAATCAGCCCCAGCATTTT.

The table lists this clone with a few counts. The genes are TRBV4-1 and TRBJ2-3; TRBD2 is a possible D gene (6 bases). This CDR3 has 15 amino acids. Trimming cost V 1 base and J 2 bases, with 10 bases left between them. Germline V CDR1 and CDR2: MGHRA, YSYEKL. The CDR3 loop is CASSQGWGVTDTQYF. CDR3 in DNA: TGCGCCAGCAGCCAAGGTTGGGGGGTCACAGATACGCAGTATTTT.

The rearrangement uses TRBV9 and TRBJ1-1; 7 bases are a match to TRBD1. The J segment lost 0 bases and the V segment lost 4 bases, leaving 12 bases of the junction unmatched. CDR1 and CDR2 from the germline V gene are SGDLS and YYNGEE. CDR3 length: 17 amino acids. The CDR3 sequence: CASSPREGAGLNTEAFF. In DNA form, the CDR3 reads TGTGCCAGCAGCCCCAGGGAGGGGGCGGGTCTGAACACTGAAGCTTTCTTT.

The chain is built from TRBV7-9 and TRBJ2-3; the match to TRBD1 covers 8 bases. Trimming took 5 bases from V and 2 from J; bases not matched to a gene: 6. This CDR3 has 15 amino acids. CDR1 and CDR2 from the germline V gene are SEHNR and FQNEAQ (reference sequence). The CDR3 here is CASSQGAGVTDTQYF. The CDR3 DNA reads as TGTGCCAGCAGCCAGGGGGCCGGGGTCACAGATACGCAGTATTTT.

The J gene is TRBJ2-1, the V gene TRBV6-5; D uncertain. The CDR3 runs to 13 residues. Per germline, CDR1 MNHEY and CDR2 SVGAGI. V lost 6 bases to trimming and J lost 7 bases, with 13 bases between them. The CDR3 region is CASRSGPRNEQFF. Here the CDR3 DNA reads TGTGCCAGCAGATCGGGCCCTCGGAATGAGCAGTTCTTC.

The rearrangement joins TRBV10-3 to TRBJ1-3, with D uncertain. The CDR3 contains 11 residues. Germline V gives CDR1 ENHRY, CDR2 SYGVKD. Trimming cost V 7 bases and J 2 bases, with 3 bases left between them. In DNA form, the CDR3 reads TGTGCCATCATAGCTGGAAACACCATATATTTT. Its protein product is CAIIAGNTIYF.

The chain is built from TRBV19 and TRBJ1-3; the D is unclear. Germline CDR1 reads LNHDA; CDR2 reads SQIVND (reference sequence). The germline V and J ends were trimmed by 3 bases and 2 bases, with 14 bases remaining between them. The CDR3 runs 16 residues. The CDR3 is CASSISVGRTGNTIYF. The CDR3 bases are TGTGCCAGTAGTATTTCGGTGGGTCGGACTGGAAACACCATATATTTT.

Written as DNA, the CDR3 is TGTGCCAGCACCCCGACAGGGGGCACTGAAGCTTTCTTT. This sequence encodes CASTPTGGTEAFF. This rearrangement joins TRBV5-8 to TRBJ1-1, with TRBD1 matching over 9 bases. This CDR3 is built from 13 residues. Looked up from germline, CDR1 is SGHTS and CDR2 is YDEGEE. V was clipped by 6 bases and J by 4 bases; unmatched bases: 4.

V and J are TRBV27 and TRBJ2-5; 11 nucleotides match TRBD2. This CDR3 spans 16 amino acids. After removal of 1 base from V and 5 bases from J, the junction contained 6 bases not matched to a gene. The V gene's germline CDR1 is MNHEY and CDR2 SMNVEV (reference sequence). CDR3 protein: CASSLFSGGVAETQYF. The CDR3 nucleotides are TGTGCCAGCAGTTTATTTAGCGGGGGGGTCGCGGAGACCCAGTACTTC.

This chain joins TRBV10-3 and TRBJ1-5; D not certain. CDR1 ENHRY and CDR2 SYGVKD come from the germline V gene. CDR3 length: 13 residues. Trimming removed 8 bases at V and 4 bases at J, with 12 bases between. CDR3 amino acids: CAIRGTENQPQHF. In nucleotides, the CDR3 is TGTGCCATCCGGGGAACAGAAAATCAGCCCCAGCATTTT.

The V and J genes are TRBV9 and TRBJ2-3; 8 bases are shared with TRBD2. V gave up 0 bases and J gave up 2 bases; unmatched junction bases: 5. The germline gives CDR1 SGDLS, CDR2 YYNGEE. This CDR3 has 16 amino acids. CDR3 residues: CASSVAAGGLTDTQYF. The CDR3 DNA follows: TGTGCCAGCAGCGTAGCGGCGGGGGGCCTCACAGATACGCAGTATTTT. The variable domain in full, completed from reference TRBV9 and TRBJ2-3, reads DSGVTQTPKHLITATGQRVTLRCSPRSGDLSVYWYQQSLDQGLQFLIQYYNGEERAKGNILERFSAQQFPDLHSELNLSSLELGDSALYFCASSVAAGGLTDTQYFGPGTRLTVL.

This sequence joins TRBV7-3 and TRBJ2-1, with D perhaps TRBD1 (6 bases). The CDR3 runs 12 residues. Germline V gene lookup returns CDR1 SGHTA and CDR2 FQGTGA. V was clipped by 5 bases and J by 7 bases, with 9 bases between them. The CDR3 spells CASSQGRNEQFF. CDR3 nucleotide sequence: TGTGCCAGCAGCCAGGGGCGTAATGAGCAGTTCTTC.